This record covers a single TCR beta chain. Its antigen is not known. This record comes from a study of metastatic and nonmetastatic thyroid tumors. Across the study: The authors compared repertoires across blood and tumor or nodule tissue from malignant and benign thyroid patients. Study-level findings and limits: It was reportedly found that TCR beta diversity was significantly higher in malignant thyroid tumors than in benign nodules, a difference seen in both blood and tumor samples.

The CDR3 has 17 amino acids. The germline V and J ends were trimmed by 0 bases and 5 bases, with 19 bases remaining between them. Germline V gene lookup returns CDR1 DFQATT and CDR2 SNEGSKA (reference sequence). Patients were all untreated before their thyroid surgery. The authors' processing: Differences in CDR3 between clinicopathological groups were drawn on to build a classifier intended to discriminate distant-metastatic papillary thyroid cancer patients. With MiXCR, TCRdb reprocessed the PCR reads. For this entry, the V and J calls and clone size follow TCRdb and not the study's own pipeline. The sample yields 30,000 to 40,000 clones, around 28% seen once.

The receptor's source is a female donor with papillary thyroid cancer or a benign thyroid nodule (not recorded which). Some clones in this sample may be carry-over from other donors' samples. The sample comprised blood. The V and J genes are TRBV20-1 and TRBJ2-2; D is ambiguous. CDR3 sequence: CSARDPSYGTRTGELFF. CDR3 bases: TGCAGTGCTAGAGATCCTTCTTACGGTACGAGGACCGGGGAGCTGTTTTTT.